This T cell receptor (beta chain) is from a study of T cell clonality in common variable immunodeficiency. V lost 1 base and J lost 2; bases outside the gene matches: 6. Germline V CDR1 and CDR2: SNHLY, FYNNEI. CDR3 length: 16 residues. This table comes from immunoSEQ multiplex PCR, and its TCRdb copy is limited to in-frame clones, with some not included. This repertoire holds some 19,000 clones, and none appear only once. This clone was observed a few times. Its matching antigen is unknown. The read comes to an end 3 residues before the CDR3 does, leaving the germline J gene to fill in the end. Broader study findings: In common variable immunodeficiency, TCR beta chains reportedly carried fewer deletions and N-nucleotide insertions.

The sample was peripheral blood mononuclear cells. The clonotype comes from a human donor with common variable immunodeficiency. The J gene is TRBJ2-3, the V gene TRBV2, with TRBD2 matching 7 bases. The CDR3: CASSEGRGVITDTQYF. The sequenced part of the CDR3 DNA is TGTGCCAGCAGTGAAGGCCGGGGGGTAATCACAGATACG.